Below, one T cell receptor (beta chain) is given with its context. This may stem from a read error, because a much larger clone lies one nucleotide away. Given the absence of the conserved phenylalanine or tryptophan at the CDR3 end, a read error is likely. This entry is derived from a study of patients with pleural tuberculosis. Trimming cost V 0 bases and J 5 bases; bases outside gene matches: 1. The CDR3 spans 13 residues. From the reads, TCRdb called clonotypes with MiXCR, one entry per CDR3 protein. The sample includes just under 30,000 distinct CDR3 sequences, 15% to 20% of them seen just once. Specimen: peripheral blood. The sequence was collected from a human donor with pleural tuberculosis. The chain carries TRBV12-3 or TRBV12-4 and TRBJ2-7; 7 nucleotides match TRBD2. The CDR3 spells CASSLAGLNEQYL. DNA for the CDR3: TGTGCCAGCAGTTTAGCGGGACTAAACGAGCAGTACCTC.